The entry below describes one T cell receptor beta chain. CDR1 and CDR2 from the germline V gene are MNHNS and SASEGT. Trimming shortened V by 8 bases and J by 4 bases, and 15 bases separated the two germline ends. This CDR3 region has 14 residues. The data belong to a study of cytomegalovirus exposure and HLA in healthy donors. The PCR made use of 60 Vbeta and 13 Jbeta primers. The data were produced by immunoSEQ multiplex PCR, yet TCRdb's version contains in-frame clones alone and is incomplete. The table lists a few hundred thousand clones, roughly 70% of them singletons, with 1.8% in the top ten. The TCR originated in a woman in her twenties or thirties in good health and CMV-seronegative. Sequenced: PBMCs. This chain connects TRBV6-1 to TRBJ1-5; possibly TRBD1 for D (5 bases). The CDR3 protein is CASGQSGGNQPQHF. Written as DNA, the CDR3 is TGTGCCAGCGGGCAGAGCGGGGGAAATCAGCCCCAGCATTTT.